This T cell receptor beta chain was captured in a study of CD8 T cells in acute hepatitis C reinfection. Time point indicated: naive CD8 control sorted from an acute-time-point sample. In the case of this clone: As yet, its antigen is unknown.

Assay used: immunoSEQ multiplex PCR; TCRdb lists only in-frame clones, some missing. Among 30,000 to 45,000 clones listed, 80% to 90% were seen once. Findings and limits, study-wide: No group differed significantly in the high NS3-1073 repertoire diversity.

The CDR3 extends over 13 amino acids. V lost 1 base and J lost 5, with 8 bases in between. CDR1 and CDR2 (germline): MNHEY, SMNVEV (reference sequence). Sequencing was performed on naive CD8+ T cells from PBMCs. The TCR sequence derives from a woman between 18 and 29 years old who spontaneously cleared hepatitis C infection. V usage is TRBV27 and J usage is TRBJ2-5; D possibly matches TRBD1 or TRBD2 (5 bases each). Here the CDR3 DNA reads TGTGCCAGCAGTTTATTCGAGGGGGAGACCCAGTACTTC. This codes for CASSLFEGETQYF.